This TCR beta chain was identified during a study of shared clonotypes between healthy human individuals. Study-level results: Clonotype sharing among donors was expected to depend on sequencing depth.

This clone showed up just a few times. The antigen remains undetermined. Other DNA variants within this sample encode the same CDR3. Generated by immunoSEQ multiplex PCR, the TCRdb table keeps only in-frame clones and is missing some. The sample includes 95,000 to 120,000 clones, 65% to 75% of them seen just once. CDR3 length: 13 amino acids. Germline V gives CDR1 MGHRA, CDR2 YSYEKL. V was pared by 0 bases and J by 4 bases, with 6 bases between. Sequenced material: memory CD8+ T cells sorted from blood. Noted subset: CD45RO+ cells pooled with CCR7-negative TemRA cells. The origin of this receptor is a woman in her twenties or thirties in good health. The V and J genes are TRBV4-1 and TRBJ1-2, with D unresolved. This chain's CDR3 is CASSQDPGYGYTF. CDR3 coding DNA: TGCGCCAGCAGCCAAGATCCCGGCTATGGCTACACCTTC.